This T cell receptor beta chain was recovered during a study of T cell clonotyping in hematopoietic cell transplantation. Across the whole study: Recipients' pretransplant samples followed cytoreduction.

Repertoires were generated with immunoSEQ multiplex PCR, while TCRdb's copy carries only in-frame clones and drops some. This sample carries roughly 27,000 clones, 70% to 85% of them seen once, and the ten largest clones take approximately 24%. Trimming took 8 bases from V and 7 from J; bases not matched to a gene: 11. CDR1 MDHEN and CDR2 SYDVKM come from the germline V gene. The CDR3 length is 14 residues. Time point indicated: recipient sample about 28 days before transplant, after cytoreduction. The chain recombines TRBV28 with TRBJ2-5; 9 bases map to TRBD2. This TCR derives from an older woman with acute myeloid leukemia. Some clones in this sample may be carry-over from other donors' samples. The source was peripheral blood mononuclear cells, collected before stem cell transplant. Here the CDR3 reads CASSRLAEGGTQYF. In DNA form, the CDR3 reads TGTGCCAGCTCGAGACTAGCGGAGGGGGGGACCCAGTACTTC.